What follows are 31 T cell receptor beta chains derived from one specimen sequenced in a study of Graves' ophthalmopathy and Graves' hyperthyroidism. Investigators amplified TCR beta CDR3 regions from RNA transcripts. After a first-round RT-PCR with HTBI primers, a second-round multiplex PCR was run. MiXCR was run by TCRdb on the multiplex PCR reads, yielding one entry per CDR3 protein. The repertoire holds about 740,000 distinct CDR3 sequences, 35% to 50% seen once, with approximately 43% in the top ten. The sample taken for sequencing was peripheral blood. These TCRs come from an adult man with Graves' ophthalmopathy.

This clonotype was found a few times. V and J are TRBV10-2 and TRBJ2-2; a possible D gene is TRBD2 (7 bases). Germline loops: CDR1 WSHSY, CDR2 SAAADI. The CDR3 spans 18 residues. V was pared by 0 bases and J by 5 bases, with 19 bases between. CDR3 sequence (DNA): TGCGCCAGCAGTGAGTCGAGGGGGGGTTATATCGGGACCGGGGAGCTGTTTTTT. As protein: CASSESRGGYIGTGELFF.

Written as DNA, the CDR3 is TGTGCCAGCAGCCCCCGGGGCCTACTAACCCCAAATCAGCCCCAGCATTTT. Translation: CASSPRGLLTPNQPQHF. The rearrangement joins TRBV10-3 to TRBJ1-5; D is perhaps TRBD1 (5 bases). Germline loops: CDR1 ENHRY, CDR2 SYGVKD. The CDR3 is made up of 17 amino acids. Trimming cost V 10 bases and J 4 bases, with 26 bases left between them.

CDR3 amino acids: CASSLTGRGNTEAFF. The CDR3 DNA sequence: TGTGCCAGCAGTTTAACCGGCAGGGGCAACACTGAAGCTTTCTTT. The genes are TRBV25-1 and TRBJ1-1, with TRBD1 as a possible D gene (6 bases). V lost 5 bases to trimming and J lost 2 bases, with 15 bases between them. This CDR3 is built from 15 residues. Germline loops: CDR1 MGHDK, CDR2 SYGVNS.

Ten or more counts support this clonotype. In DNA, the CDR3 is TGTGCCAGCAGCACTACCGGGACAGGGGTTAGGAAGACCCAGTACTTC. This translates into CASSTTGTGVRKTQYF. The chain employs TRBV7-6 and TRBJ2-5, with 10 bases that match TRBD1. With V trimmed by 5 bases and J by 6 bases, 12 bases remained unmatched. The CDR3 contains 16 residues. Looked up from germline, CDR1 is SGHVS and CDR2 is FNYEAQ. The whole variable domain, filled in from reference TRBV7-6 and TRBJ2-5, reads GAGVSQSPRYKVTKRGQDVALRCDPISGHVSLYWYRQALGQGPEFLTYFNYEAQQDKSGLPNDRFSAERPEGSISTLTIQRTEQRDSAMYRCASSTTGTGVRKTQYFGPGTRLLVL.

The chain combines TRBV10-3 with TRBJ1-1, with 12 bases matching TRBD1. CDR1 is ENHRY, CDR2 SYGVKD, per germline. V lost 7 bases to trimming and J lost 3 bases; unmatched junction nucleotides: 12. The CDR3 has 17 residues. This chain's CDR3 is CAITKPGTGGTYTEAFF. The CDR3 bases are TGTGCCATCACCAAGCCCGGGACAGGGGGCACGTACACTGAAGCTTTCTTT.

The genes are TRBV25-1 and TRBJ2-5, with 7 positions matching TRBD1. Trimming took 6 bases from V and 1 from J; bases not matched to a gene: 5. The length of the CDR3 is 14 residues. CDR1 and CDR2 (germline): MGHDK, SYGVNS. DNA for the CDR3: TGTGCCAGCAGGCAGACAGGGCTCCAAGAGACCCAGTACTTC. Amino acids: CASRQTGLQETQYF.

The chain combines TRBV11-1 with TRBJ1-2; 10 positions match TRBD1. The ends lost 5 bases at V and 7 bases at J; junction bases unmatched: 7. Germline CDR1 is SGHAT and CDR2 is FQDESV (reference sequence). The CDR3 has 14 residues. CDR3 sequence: CASSHIGQGVGYTF. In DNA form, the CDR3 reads TGTGCCAGCAGCCACATCGGACAGGGGGTTGGCTACACCTTC.

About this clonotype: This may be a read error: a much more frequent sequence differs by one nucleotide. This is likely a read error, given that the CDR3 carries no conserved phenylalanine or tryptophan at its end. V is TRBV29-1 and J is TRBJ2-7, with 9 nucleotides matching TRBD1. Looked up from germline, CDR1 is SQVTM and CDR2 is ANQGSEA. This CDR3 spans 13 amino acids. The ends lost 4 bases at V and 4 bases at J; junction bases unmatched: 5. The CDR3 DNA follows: TGCAGCGTTGTGACAGGGGGAAGGTACGAGCAGTACTCC. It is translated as CSVVTGGRYEQYS.

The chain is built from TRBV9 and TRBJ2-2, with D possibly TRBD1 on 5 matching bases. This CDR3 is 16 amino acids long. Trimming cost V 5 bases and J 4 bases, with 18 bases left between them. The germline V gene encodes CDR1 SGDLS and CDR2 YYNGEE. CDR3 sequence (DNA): TGTGCCAGCAGGGGTCGACGTTGGGGCGGCACCGGGGAGCTGTTTTTT. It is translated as CASRGRRWGGTGELFF.

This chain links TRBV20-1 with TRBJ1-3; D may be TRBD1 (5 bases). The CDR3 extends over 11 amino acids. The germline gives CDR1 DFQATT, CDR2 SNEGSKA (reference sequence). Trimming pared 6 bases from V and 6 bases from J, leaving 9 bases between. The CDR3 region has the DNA TGCAGTGCGCAGACAGTAAACACCATATATTTT. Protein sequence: CSAQTVNTIYF.

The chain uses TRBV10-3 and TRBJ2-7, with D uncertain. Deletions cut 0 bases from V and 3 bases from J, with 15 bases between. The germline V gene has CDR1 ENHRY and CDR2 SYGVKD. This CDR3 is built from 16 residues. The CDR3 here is CAISESDWKKLYEQYF. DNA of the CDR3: TGTGCCATCAGTGAGTCTGACTGGAAGAAGCTCTACGAGCAGTACTTC.

The CDR3 region is CASSLSPGLSYEQYF. The DNA of the CDR3 is TGTGCCAGCAGCTTGTCCCCAGGCCTATCCTACGAGCAGTACTTC. The V and J genes are TRBV7-2 and TRBJ2-7, with D unclear. V lost 3 bases, J lost 1 base, and 13 bases lay in between. CDR1 is SGHTA, CDR2 FQGNSA, per germline. This CDR3 has 15 amino acids.

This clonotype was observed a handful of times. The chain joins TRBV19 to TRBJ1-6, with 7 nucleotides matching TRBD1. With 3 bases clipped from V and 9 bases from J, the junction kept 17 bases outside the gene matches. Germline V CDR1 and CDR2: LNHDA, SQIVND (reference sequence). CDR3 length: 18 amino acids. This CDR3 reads CASSMGQSLQPRVSPLHF. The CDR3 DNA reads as TGTGCCAGTAGTATGGGACAGTCACTCCAACCCCGCGTTTCACCCCTCCACTTT.

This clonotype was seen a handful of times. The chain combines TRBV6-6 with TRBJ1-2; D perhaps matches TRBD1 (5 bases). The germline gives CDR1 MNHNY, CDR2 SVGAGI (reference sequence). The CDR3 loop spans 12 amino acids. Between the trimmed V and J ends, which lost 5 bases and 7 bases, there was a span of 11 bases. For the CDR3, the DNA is TGTGCCAGCAGTGAGGGGAGCGCTGGCTACACCTTC. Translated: CASSEGSAGYTF.

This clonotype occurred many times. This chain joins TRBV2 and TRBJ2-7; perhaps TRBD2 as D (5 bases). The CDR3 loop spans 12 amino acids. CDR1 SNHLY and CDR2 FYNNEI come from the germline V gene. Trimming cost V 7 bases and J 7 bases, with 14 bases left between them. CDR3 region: CASTSGMEEQYF. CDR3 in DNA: TGTGCCAGCACCTCGGGGATGGAAGAGCAGTACTTC.

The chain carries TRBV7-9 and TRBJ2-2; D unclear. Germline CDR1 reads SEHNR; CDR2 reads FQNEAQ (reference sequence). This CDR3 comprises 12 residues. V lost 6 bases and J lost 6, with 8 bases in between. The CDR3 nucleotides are TGTGCCAGCAGTTTTAATGCCGGGGAGCTGTTTTTT. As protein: CASSFNAGELFF.

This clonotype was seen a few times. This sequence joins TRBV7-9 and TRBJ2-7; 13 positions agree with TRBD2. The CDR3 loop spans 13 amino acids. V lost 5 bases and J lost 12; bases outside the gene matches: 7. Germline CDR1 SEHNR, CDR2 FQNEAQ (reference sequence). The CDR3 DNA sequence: TGTGCCAGCAGCCCTACTAGCGGGGGGGCTTGGTACTTC. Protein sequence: CASSPTSGGAWYF.

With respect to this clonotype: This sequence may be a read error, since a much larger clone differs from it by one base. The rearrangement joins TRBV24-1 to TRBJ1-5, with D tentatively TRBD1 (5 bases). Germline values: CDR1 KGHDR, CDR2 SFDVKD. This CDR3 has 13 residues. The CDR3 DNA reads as TGTGCCAGCAGCCCCGGGGGTTATCAGCCCCGGCATTTT. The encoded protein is CASSPGGYQPRHF.

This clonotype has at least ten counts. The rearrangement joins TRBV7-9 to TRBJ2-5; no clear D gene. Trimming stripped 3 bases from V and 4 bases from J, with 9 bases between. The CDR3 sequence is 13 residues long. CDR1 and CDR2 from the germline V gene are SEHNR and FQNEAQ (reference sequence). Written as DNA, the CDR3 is TGTGCCAGCAGCTTCTCGCTGGGAGAGACCCAGTACTTC. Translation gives CASSFSLGETQYF.

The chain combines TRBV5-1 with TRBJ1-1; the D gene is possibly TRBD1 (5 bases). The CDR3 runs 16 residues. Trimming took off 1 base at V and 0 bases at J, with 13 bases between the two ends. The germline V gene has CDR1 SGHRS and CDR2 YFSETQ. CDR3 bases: TGCGCCAGCAGCTTGAGGGGCAGACAAATGAACACTGAAGCTTTCTTT. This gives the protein CASSLRGRQMNTEAFF.

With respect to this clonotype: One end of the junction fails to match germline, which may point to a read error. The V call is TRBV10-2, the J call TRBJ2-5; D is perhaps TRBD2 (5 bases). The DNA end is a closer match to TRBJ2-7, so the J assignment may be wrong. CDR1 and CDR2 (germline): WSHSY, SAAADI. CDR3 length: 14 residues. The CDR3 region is CASNRDPYFYEQYF. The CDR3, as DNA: TGTGCCAGCAATCGGGATCCCTACTTCTACGAGCAGTACTTC.

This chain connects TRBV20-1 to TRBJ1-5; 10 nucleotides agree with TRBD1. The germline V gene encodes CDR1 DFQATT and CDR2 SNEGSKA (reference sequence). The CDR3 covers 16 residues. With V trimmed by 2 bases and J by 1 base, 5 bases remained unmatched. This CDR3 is CSARLGTGVSNQPQHF. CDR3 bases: TGCAGTGCTAGACTAGGGACAGGGGTAAGCAATCAGCCCCAGCATTTT.

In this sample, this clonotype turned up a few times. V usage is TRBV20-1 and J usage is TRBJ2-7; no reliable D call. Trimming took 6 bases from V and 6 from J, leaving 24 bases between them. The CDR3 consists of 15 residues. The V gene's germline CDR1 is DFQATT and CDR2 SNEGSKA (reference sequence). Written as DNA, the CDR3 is TGCAGTGCCCTCCCCCCTAACCTACGTTCTGGCGAGCAGTACTTC. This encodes CSALPPNLRSGEQYF.

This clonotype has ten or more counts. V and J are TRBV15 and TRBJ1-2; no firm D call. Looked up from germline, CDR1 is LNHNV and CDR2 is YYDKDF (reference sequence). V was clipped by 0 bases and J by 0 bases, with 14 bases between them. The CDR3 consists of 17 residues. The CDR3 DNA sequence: TGTGCCACCAGCAGAGATGGCACTTTCAGAGCTAACTATGGCTACACCTTC. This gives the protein CATSRDGTFRANYGYTF.

CDR3 coding DNA: TGTGCCAGCAGCTCACGTAATGAAGAGACCCAGTACTTC. Encoded protein: CASSSRNEETQYF. This chain links TRBV7-9 with TRBJ2-5; D not certain. The CDR3 spans 13 residues. Germline CDR1 SEHNR, CDR2 FQNEAQ (reference sequence). V shed 4 bases and J shed 3 bases, with 9 bases lying between them.

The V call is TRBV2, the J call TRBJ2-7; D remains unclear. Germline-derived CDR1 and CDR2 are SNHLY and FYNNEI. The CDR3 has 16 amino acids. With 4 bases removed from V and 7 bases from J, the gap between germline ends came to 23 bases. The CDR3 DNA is TGTGCCAGCAGTGCAGACATCCAAGAGACTGGTTGGGAGCAGTACTTC. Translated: CASSADIQETGWEQYF.

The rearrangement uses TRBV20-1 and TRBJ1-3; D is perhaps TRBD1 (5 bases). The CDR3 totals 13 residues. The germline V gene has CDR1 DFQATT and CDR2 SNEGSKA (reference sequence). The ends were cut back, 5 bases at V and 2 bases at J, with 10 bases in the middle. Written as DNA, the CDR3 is TGCAGTGCTCGTTCACAGGCTGGAAACACCATATATTTT. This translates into CSARSQAGNTIYF.

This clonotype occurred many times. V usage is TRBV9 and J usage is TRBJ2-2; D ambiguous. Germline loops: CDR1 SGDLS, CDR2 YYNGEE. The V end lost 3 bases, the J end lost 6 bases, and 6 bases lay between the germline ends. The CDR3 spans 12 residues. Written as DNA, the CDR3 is TGTGCCAGCAGCGGTCGGGCCGGGGAGCTGTTTTTT. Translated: CASSGRAGELFF. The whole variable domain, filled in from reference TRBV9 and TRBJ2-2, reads DSGVTQTPKHLITATGQRVTLRCSPRSGDLSVYWYQQSLDQGLQFLIQYYNGEERAKGNILERFSAQQFPDLHSELNLSSLELGDSALYFCASSGRAGELFFGEGSRLTVL.

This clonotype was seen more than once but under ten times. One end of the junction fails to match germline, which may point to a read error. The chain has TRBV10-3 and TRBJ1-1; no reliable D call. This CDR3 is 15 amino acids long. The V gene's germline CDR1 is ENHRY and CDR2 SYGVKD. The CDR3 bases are TGTGCCAGCAGTGAAGCGTCGGTCCAGCAGACTGAAGCTTTCTTT. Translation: CASSEASVQQTEAFF.

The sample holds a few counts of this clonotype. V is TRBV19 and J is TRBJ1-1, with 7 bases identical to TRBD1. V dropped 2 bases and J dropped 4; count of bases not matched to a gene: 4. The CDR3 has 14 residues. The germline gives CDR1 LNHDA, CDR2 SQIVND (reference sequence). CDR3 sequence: CASSIQGGPTEAFF. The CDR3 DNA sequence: TGTGCCAGTAGTATACAGGGGGGTCCCACTGAAGCTTTCTTT.

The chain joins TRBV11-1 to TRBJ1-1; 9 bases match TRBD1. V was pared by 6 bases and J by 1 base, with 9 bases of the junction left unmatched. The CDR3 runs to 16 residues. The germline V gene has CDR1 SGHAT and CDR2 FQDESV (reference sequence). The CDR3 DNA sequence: TGTGCCAGCAGTTATAACAGGGGGCCGAAGAACACTGAAGCTTTCTTT. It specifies CASSYNRGPKNTEAFF.